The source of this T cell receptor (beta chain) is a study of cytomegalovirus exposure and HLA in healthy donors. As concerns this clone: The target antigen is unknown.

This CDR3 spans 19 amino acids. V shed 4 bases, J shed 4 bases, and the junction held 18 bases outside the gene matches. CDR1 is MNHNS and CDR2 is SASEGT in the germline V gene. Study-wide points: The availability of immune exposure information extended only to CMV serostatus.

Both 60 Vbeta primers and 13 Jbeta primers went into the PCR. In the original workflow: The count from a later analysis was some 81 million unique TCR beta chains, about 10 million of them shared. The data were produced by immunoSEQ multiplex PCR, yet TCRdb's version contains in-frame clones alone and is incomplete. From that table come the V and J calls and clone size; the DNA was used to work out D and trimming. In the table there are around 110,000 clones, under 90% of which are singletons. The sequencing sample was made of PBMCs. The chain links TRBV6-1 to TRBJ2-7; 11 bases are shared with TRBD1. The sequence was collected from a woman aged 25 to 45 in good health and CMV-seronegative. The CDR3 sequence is CASSGYRDRGSTPLYEQYF. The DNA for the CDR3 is TGTGCCAGCAGTGGCTACCGGGACAGGGGGTCGACCCCCCTGTACGAGCAGTACTTC.